The clone carrying this TCR beta chain was recorded at least ten times. Its antigen is as yet unknown. Each CDR3 protein gets one entry after TCRdb re-called the reads with MiXCR. Among 350,000 to 550,000 distinct CDR3 sequences listed, approximately 31% were seen once. These data come from a study of T cell repertoires in cytomegalovirus infection. Study information: Public TCR beta signatures marked donors with CMV infection and the matching HLA. Study-level results: Cumulative frequency (of public TCR beta family members) identified carriers of CMV plus the relevant HLA.

This CDR3 is built from 15 residues. Germline-derived CDR1 and CDR2 are MGHRA and YSYEKL. V was clipped by 4 bases and J by 1 base; unmatched bases: 4. This chain joins TRBV4-1 and TRBJ1-1; 9 nucleotides align to TRBD1. Sequenced: PBMCs. The receptor comes from a human donor in good health (CMV status not recorded). Some clones in this sample may be carry-over from other donors' samples. The CDR3 loop is CASSPWGQGNTEAFF. The CDR3 DNA sequence: TGCGCCAGCAGCCCGTGGGGACAGGGGAACACTGAAGCTTTCTTT.